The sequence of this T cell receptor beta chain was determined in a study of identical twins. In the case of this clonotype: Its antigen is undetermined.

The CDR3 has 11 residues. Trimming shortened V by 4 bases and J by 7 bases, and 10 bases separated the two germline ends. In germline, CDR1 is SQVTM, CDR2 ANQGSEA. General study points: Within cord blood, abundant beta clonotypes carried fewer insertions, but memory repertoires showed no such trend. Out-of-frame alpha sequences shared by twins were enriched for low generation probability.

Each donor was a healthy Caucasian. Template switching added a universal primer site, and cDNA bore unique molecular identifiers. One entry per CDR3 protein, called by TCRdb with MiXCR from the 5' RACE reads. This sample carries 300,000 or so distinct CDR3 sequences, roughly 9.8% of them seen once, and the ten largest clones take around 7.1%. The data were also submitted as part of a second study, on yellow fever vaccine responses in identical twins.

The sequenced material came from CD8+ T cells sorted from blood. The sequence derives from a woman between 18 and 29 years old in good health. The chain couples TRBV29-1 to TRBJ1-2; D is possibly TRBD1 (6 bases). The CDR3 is CSVVRGSGYTF. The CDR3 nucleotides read TGCAGCGTTGTAAGGGGGTCTGGCTACACCTTC. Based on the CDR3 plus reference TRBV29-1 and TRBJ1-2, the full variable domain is SAVISQKPSRDICQRGTSLTIQCQVDSQVTMMFWYRQQPGQSLTLIATANQGSEATYESGFVIDKFPISRPNLTFSTLTVSNMSPEDSSIYLCSVVRGSGYTFGSGTRLTVV.